A single sample is the source of the 9 T cell receptor beta chains below, sequenced in a study of blood T cells in healthy people across ages. PCR was performed a second time for about 7 to 11 cycles using a sample-barcoded 5' primer and a J-beta primer mix. One entry per CDR3 protein, called by TCRdb with MiXCR from the 5' RACE reads. The data show about 1,500,000 distinct CDR3 sequences, about 40% seen once. Sequenced input: blood. The receptor set was obtained from a woman aged 18-35 years in good health.

This clonotype occurred a few times. The V call is TRBV3-1, the J call TRBJ2-5; 9 bases are a match to TRBD2. Germline CDR1 reads LGHDT; CDR2 reads YNNKEL (reference sequence). V shed 0 bases, J shed 2 bases, and the junction held 10 bases outside the gene matches. This CDR3 has 18 amino acids. The CDR3 DNA is TGTGCCAGCAGCCAAGATCCCCAACTAGCGGGTTTGCAAGAGACCCAGTACTTC. Translated, it gives CASSQDPQLAGLQETQYF.

The chain couples TRBV7-6 to TRBJ2-7; D unclear. The CDR3 contains 14 residues. Trimming stripped 0 bases from V and 4 bases from J, with 10 bases between. Germline V gene lookup returns CDR1 SGHVS and CDR2 FNYEAQ. CDR3 amino acids: CASSLAPGRYEQYF. DNA for the CDR3: TGTGCCAGCAGCTTAGCCCCTGGCCGATACGAGCAGTACTTC. The variable domain in full, completed from reference TRBV7-6 and TRBJ2-7, reads GAGVSQSPRYKVTKRGQDVALRCDPISGHVSLYWYRQALGQGPEFLTYFNYEAQQDKSGLPNDRFSAERPEGSISTLTIQRTEQRDSAMYRCASSLAPGRYEQYFGPGTRLTVT.

This clonotype has just a few counts. The chain recombines TRBV6-2 or TRBV6-3 with TRBJ1-1; no clear D. Germline CDR1 MNHEY, CDR2 SVGEGT. V shed 0 bases and J shed 7 bases, with 18 bases lying between them. The CDR3 runs to 16 residues. This chain's CDR3 is CASSYSNRGREDEAFF. DNA for the CDR3: TGTGCCAGCAGTTACTCGAACCGAGGGCGGGAGGATGAAGCTTTCTTT.

This chain uses TRBV11-3 with TRBJ2-1; a weak D match, TRBD2 (6 bases). Trimming took off 1 base at V and 2 bases at J, with 12 bases between the two ends. Per germline, CDR1 SGHNT and CDR2 YENEEA. CDR3 length equals 16 residues. CDR3 protein: CASSLGLANTYNEQFF. CDR3 nucleotide sequence: TGTGCCAGCAGCTTAGGCCTAGCGAATACCTACAATGAGCAGTTCTTC.

The chain couples TRBV30 to TRBJ2-1; TRBD2 might be the D (5 bases). Germline V lookup: CDR1 GTSNPN, CDR2 SVGIG (reference sequence). This CDR3 region has 13 residues. Deletions cut 4 bases from V and 1 base from J, with 8 bases between. The CDR3 reads CAWKGSSYNEQFF. In DNA, the CDR3 is TGTGCCTGGAAAGGGAGTTCCTACAATGAGCAGTTCTTC.

This clonotype was observed a handful of times. The V call is TRBV9, the J call TRBJ1-2; D not certain. This CDR3 is 13 amino acids long. Germline V gene data show CDR1 as SGDLS and CDR2 as YYNGEE. V was shortened by 0 bases and J by 6 bases, with 9 bases between the two germline ends. CDR3 DNA sequence: TGTGCCAGCAGCGTAGATGGTCGTAATGGCTACACCTTC. This gives the protein CASSVDGRNGYTF.

This clonotype appeared many times. This sequence may be a read error, since a much larger clone differs from it by one base. The genes are TRBV11-2 and TRBJ2-5, with a tentative D call TRBD1 (5 bases). Germline CDR1 SGHAT, CDR2 FQNNGV. Trimming took 3 bases from V and 3 from J, leaving 20 bases between them. The CDR3 is 17 residues long. CDR3 coding DNA: TGTGCCAGCAGCTTGGGGCAGGGTTGGAATCTAGAAGAGACCCAGTACTTC. It yields the protein CASSLGQGWNLEETQYF.

The J gene is TRBJ1-1, the V gene TRBV5-1; D unclear. The CDR3 is 14 amino acids. In germline, CDR1 is SGHRS, CDR2 YFSETQ. V was trimmed by 0 bases and J by 4 bases, leaving 10 bases between them. The CDR3 coding sequence is TGCGCCAGCAGCTTGGAAAGAAGGACCACTGAAGCTTTCTTT. Its protein is CASSLERRTTEAFF.

This chain uses TRBV5-1 with TRBJ2-7; 8 bases are shared with TRBD2. J lost 0 bases, V lost 2 bases, and 4 bases had no gene match. The germline V gene has CDR1 SGHRS and CDR2 YFSETQ. The CDR3 loop spans 15 amino acids. The CDR3 sequence is CASSFPAGDSYEQYF. As DNA, the CDR3 is TGCGCCAGCAGCTTCCCAGCGGGAGACTCCTACGAGCAGTACTTC.